The clone carrying this T cell receptor beta chain was seen repeatedly, ten times or more. Its antigen is still unknown. This sample is part of a study of T-cell reconstitution after alpha-beta-depleted transplantation in children. The study, taken as a whole, reports: Most T-cell counts and diversity one year after the transplant came from T cells that were newly produced.

TCRbeta library preparation incorporated unique molecular identifiers. TCRdb passed the PCR reads through MiXCR, listing each CDR3 protein once. The data show 220,000 or so distinct CDR3 sequences, around 7.8% seen once. The CDR3 is made up of 14 amino acids. CDR1 SEHNR and CDR2 FQNEAQ come from the germline V gene (reference sequence). Trimming took 6 bases from V and 6 from J, leaving 17 bases between them. The receptor's source is a male patient younger than 18 who had a stem cell transplant for acute lymphoblastic leukemia, so the T cells may come from the graft donor. The chain carries TRBV7-9 and TRBJ1-2; perhaps TRBD1 as D (5 bases). The material was PBMCs, mostly from graft donor cells, obtained 180 days after TCRalphabeta/CD19-depleted stem cell transplant. CDR3 protein: CASSSVQGLHGYTF. Written as DNA, the CDR3 is TGTGCCAGCAGTTCCGTCCAGGGACTTCATGGCTACACCTTC.